This record concerns one T cell receptor (beta chain) sequence. The antigen is not known. These data belong to a study of cytomegalovirus exposure and HLA in healthy donors. Findings and caveats of the study: Despite most TCR sequences being rare, some public TCRs occurred in many donors. TRBV6-2, TRBV6-3 and some other V segments were unresolvable in 87-base-pair reads. The study put 150 to 200 TCR beta chains on its list as cytomegalovirus-associated. A previous analysis found most TCR beta V segments productive roughly 87% or roughly 30% of the time.

PCR primers comprised 60 Vbeta and 13 Jbeta primers. Only in-frame clones appear in the TCRdb table, and some are missing; sequencing was by immunoSEQ multiplex PCR. The clone table shows some 75,000 clones, with the ten largest holding about 4.9%. The CDR3 sequence is 14 residues long. Trimming left V 0 bases short and J 4 bases short, with 6 bases between. Germline V gene data show CDR1 as MGHRA and CDR2 as YSYEKL. The origin of this receptor is a man aged 35-49 years in good health and CMV-seronegative. The source material was PBMCs. The chain couples TRBV4-1 to TRBJ2-2, with no clear D. As DNA, the CDR3 is TGCGCCAGCAGCCAAGAACAGCCCACCGGGGAGCTGTTTTTT. Protein product: CASSQEQPTGELFF.